This TCR beta chain originates from a study of T cell responses to AZD1222 COVID-19 vaccine. Broader study findings: Baseline seropositives among AZD1222 recipients totaled only five to seven. Epitopes outside B.1.351 and B.1.1.7 mutated regions reportedly drew nearly half of spike TCRs. Donors were mostly white British, more females; clonal diversity possibly underestimated. An increase in Spike-specific TCR breadth and depth was observed after two AZD1222 doses.

TCRdb's table, derived via immunoSEQ multiplex PCR, lists solely in-frame clones and lacks some. The profile shows approximately 150,000 clones, more than 90% of them singletons. V was shortened by 4 bases and J by 8 bases, with 14 bases between the two germline ends. This CDR3 spans 13 amino acids. Germline V gives CDR1 MNHNY, CDR2 SVGAGI (reference sequence). To note about this clone: The antigen remains undetermined.

The specimen comprised peripheral blood, sampled on day 0 of AZD1222 vaccination. The chain combines TRBV6-6 with TRBJ1-2; D is perhaps TRBD1 (6 bases). This receptor was obtained from an adult in good health. The CDR3 DNA is TGTGCCAGCAGTTCCCAGGGGACGGGGGGCTACACCTTC. Its translation is CASSSQGTGGYTF.